This T cell receptor beta chain originates from a study of PD-1 blockade in classical Hodgkin lymphoma. Overall study context: Patients were administered nivolumab (3 mg/kg intravenously) every 2 weeks.

Note on this clone: Its antigen is undetermined.

Sequencing used immunoSEQ multiplex PCR; TCRdb keeps in-frame clones, though not all of them. The table includes roughly 7,000 clones, over 45% detected once. CDR1 and CDR2 (germline): SGHNT, YYREEE (reference sequence). The ends lost 0 bases at V and 1 base at J; junction bases unmatched: 3. This CDR3 is built from 16 residues. Indicated time point: cycle 4 day 1 (C4D1), after six to seven weeks of nivolumab. Patients all relapsed after autologous stem cell transplantation, and there was variation in brentuximab vedotin exposure. Isolation of CD8+ T cells from thawed PBMCs used magnetic negative selection. General observations from the study: Newly diagnosed patients were reported to start with lower TCR diversity than healthy donors.

V and J are TRBV5-4 and TRBJ2-2, with TRBD1 identical over 7 bases. The sequence was collected from a human donor with classical Hodgkin lymphoma. The starting material was CD8+ T cells from blood, obtained before the fourth cycle of nivolumab. CDR3 in DNA: TGTGCCAGCAGCTTGGCCTGGACAGGGAACACCGGGGAGCTGTTTTTT. Translation: CASSLAWTGNTGELFF.